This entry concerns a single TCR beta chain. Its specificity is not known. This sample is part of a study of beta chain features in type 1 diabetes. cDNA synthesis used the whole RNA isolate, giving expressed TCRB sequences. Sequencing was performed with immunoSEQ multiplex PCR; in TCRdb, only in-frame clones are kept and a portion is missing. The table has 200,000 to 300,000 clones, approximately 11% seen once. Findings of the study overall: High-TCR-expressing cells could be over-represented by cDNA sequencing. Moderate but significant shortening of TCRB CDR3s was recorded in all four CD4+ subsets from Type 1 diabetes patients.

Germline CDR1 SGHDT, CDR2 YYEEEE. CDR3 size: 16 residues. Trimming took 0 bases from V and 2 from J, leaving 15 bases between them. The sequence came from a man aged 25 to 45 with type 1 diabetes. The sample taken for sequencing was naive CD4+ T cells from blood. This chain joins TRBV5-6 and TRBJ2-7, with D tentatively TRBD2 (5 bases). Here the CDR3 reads CASSLGRSEVPYEQYF. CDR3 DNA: TGTGCCAGCAGCTTGGGACGCTCGGAGGTCCCCTACGAGCAGTACTTC. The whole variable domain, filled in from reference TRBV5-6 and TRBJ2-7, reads DAGVTQSPTHLIKTRGQQVTLRCSPKSGHDTVSWYQQALGQGPQFIFQYYEEEERQRGNFPDRFSGHQFPNYSSELNVNALLLGDSALYLCASSLGRSEVPYEQYFGPGTRLTVT.